These 4 T cell receptor beta chains came from one sample sequenced in a study of blood T cell repertoires in COVID-19. Sequencing used immunoSEQ multiplex PCR; TCRdb keeps in-frame clones, though not all of them. The sample lists about 120,000 clones, over 75% occurring once. The sequencing sample was made of peripheral blood. These receptors all come from a human donor with active COVID-19. The donor label of this sample is uncertain.

The chain joins TRBV9 to TRBJ2-7; a weak D match, TRBD1 (6 bases). This CDR3 region has 17 residues. V was trimmed by 4 bases and J by 2 bases, leaving 22 bases between them. The V gene's germline CDR1 is SGDLS and CDR2 YYNGEE. The CDR3 DNA follows: TGTGCCAGCAGCCCGAGGGACACTCCAAGAGGGCCCTACGAGCAGTACTTC. As protein: CASSPRDTPRGPYEQYF.

The CDR3 nucleotides read TGTGCCAGTAGTGAGGGCGTCCGTCAGCCCCAGCATTTT. It codes for CASSEGVRQPQHF. This chain uses TRBV19 with TRBJ1-5; D is uncertain. The CDR3 totals 13 residues. The germline gives CDR1 LNHDA, CDR2 SQIVND (reference sequence). The germline V and J ends were trimmed by 5 bases and 6 bases, with 11 bases remaining between them. The whole variable domain, remainder taken from reference TRBV19 and TRBJ1-5, is DGGITQSPKYLFRKEGQNVTLSCEQNLNHDAMYWYRQDPGQGLRLIYYSQIVNDFQKGDIAEGYSVSREKKESFPLTVTSAQKNPTAFYLCASSEGVRQPQHFGDGTRLSIL.

V and J are TRBV24-1 and TRBJ2-2; a weak D match, TRBD1 (6 bases). V lost 7 bases and J 0 bases, leaving 11 bases between the germline ends. The CDR3 has 15 amino acids. Germline assignment: CDR1 KGHDR and CDR2 SFDVKD. The CDR3 nucleotides read TGTGCCACCAGCGGACAGTTCGCGAACACCGGGGAGCTGTTTTTT. Its translation: CATSGQFANTGELFF.

The chain links TRBV5-1 to TRBJ2-3, with TRBD2 matching over 7 bases. The CDR3 sequence is 14 residues long. J was trimmed by 5 bases and V by 2 bases; bases with no gene match: 5. CDR1 SGHRS and CDR2 YFSETQ come from the germline V gene. CDR3 sequence: CASSLRGEGDTQYF. Here the CDR3 DNA reads TGCGCCAGCAGCTTACGGGGGGAGGGAGATACGCAGTATTTT.